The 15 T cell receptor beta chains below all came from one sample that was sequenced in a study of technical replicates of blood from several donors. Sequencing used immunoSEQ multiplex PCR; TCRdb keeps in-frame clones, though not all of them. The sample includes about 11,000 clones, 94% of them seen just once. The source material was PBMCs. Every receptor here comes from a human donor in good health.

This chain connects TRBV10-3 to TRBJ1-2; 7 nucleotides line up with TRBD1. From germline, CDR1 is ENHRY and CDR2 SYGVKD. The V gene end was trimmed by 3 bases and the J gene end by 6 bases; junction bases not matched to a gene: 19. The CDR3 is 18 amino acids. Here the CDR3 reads CAISDSLGLRQGENGYTF. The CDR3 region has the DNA TGTGCCATCAGTGACTCGCTTGGGTTAAGACAGGGTGAAAATGGCTACACCTTC.

In nucleotides, the CDR3 is TGTGCCAGCAGCCAGGGGCAGCTCTATGGCTACACCTTC. The encoded protein is CASSQGQLYGYTF. This chain links TRBV7-9 with TRBJ1-2; D might be TRBD1 (6 bases). This CDR3 has 13 residues. Trimming shortened V by 5 bases and J by 4 bases, and 11 bases separated the two germline ends. Germline CDR1 reads SEHNR; CDR2 reads FQNEAQ (reference sequence).

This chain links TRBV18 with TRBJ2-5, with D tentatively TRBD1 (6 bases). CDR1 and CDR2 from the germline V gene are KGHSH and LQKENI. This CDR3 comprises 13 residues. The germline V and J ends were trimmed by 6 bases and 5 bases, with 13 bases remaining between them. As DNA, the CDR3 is TGTGCCAGCTCCACGACAGGCTGGGAGACCCAGTACTTC. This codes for CASSTTGWETQYF.

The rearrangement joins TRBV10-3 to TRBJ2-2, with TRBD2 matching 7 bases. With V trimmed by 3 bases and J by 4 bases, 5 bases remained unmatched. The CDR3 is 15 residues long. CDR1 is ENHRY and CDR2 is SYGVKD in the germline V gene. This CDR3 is CAISDILAATGELFF. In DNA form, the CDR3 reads TGTGCCATCAGTGATATTCTAGCGGCCACCGGGGAGCTGTTTTTT.

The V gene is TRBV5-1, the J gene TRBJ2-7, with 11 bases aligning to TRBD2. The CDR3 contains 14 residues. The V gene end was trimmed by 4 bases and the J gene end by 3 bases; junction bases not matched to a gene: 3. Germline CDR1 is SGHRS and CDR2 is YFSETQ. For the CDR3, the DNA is TGCGCCAGCAGCCATGGGACTAGCGGCTACGAGCAGTACTTC. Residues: CASSHGTSGYEQYF.

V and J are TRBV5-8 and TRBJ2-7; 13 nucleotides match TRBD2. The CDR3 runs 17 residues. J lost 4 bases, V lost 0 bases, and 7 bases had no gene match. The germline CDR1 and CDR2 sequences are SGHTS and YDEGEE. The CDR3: CASSLGFWTSGSYEQYF. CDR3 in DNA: TGTGCCAGCAGCTTGGGTTTCTGGACTAGCGGGAGTTACGAGCAGTACTTC.

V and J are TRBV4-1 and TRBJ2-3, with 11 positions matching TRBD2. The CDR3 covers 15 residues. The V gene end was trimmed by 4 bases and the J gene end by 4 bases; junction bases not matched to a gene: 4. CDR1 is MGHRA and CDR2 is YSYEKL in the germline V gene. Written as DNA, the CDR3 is TGCGCCAGCAGCCCGGGACTAGCGGCGGCAGATACGCAGTATTTT. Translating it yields CASSPGLAAADTQYF.

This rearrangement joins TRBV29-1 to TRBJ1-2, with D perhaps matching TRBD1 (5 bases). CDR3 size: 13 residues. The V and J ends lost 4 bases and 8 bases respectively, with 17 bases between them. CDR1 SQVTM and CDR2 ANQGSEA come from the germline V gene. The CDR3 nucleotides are TGCAGCGTTGGGGGGAGCGTGGGGAGGGGCTACACCTTC. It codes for CSVGGSVGRGYTF.

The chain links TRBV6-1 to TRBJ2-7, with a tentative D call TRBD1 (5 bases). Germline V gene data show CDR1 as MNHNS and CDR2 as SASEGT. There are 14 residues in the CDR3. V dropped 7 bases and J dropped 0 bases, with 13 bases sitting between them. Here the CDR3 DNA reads TGTGCCAGCATCCCTCGACAGAGCTCCTACGAGCAGTACTTC. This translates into CASIPRQSSYEQYF.

Here the CDR3 reads CASSGGTVNQPQHF. Written as DNA, the CDR3 is TGTGCCAGCAGTGGAGGGACAGTTAATCAGCCCCAGCATTTT. V is TRBV2 and J is TRBJ1-5; 7 nucleotides agree with TRBD1. Germline values: CDR1 SNHLY, CDR2 FYNNEI. The CDR3 totals 14 residues. After removal of 4 bases from V and 4 bases from J, the junction contained 4 bases not matched to a gene.

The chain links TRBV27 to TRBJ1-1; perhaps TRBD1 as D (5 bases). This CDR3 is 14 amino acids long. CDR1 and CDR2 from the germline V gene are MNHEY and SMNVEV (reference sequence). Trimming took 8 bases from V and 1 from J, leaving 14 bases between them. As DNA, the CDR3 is TGTGCCAGCTCCAGGGTAGATCGGAACACTGAAGCTTTCTTT. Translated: CASSRVDRNTEAFF.

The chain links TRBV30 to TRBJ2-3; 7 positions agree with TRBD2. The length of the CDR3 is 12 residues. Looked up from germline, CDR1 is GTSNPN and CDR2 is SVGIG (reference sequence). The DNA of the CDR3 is TGTAGCGGGACGTCCGTCACAGATACGCAGTATTTT. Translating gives CSGTSVTDTQYF.

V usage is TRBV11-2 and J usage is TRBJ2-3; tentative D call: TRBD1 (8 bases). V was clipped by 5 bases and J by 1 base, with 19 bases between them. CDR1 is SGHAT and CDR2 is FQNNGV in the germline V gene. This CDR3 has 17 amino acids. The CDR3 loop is CASSRDVTGGGTDTQYF. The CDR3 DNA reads TGTGCCAGCAGCCGAGATGTAACAGGGGGGGGCACAGATACGCAGTATTTT.

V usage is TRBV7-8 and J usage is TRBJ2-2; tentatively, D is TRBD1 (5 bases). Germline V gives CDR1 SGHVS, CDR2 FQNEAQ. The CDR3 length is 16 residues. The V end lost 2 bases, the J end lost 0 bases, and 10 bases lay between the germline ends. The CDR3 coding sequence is TGTGCCAGCAGCTTACTGGGGCAGTCGAACACCGGGGAGCTGTTTTTT. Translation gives CASSLLGQSNTGELFF.

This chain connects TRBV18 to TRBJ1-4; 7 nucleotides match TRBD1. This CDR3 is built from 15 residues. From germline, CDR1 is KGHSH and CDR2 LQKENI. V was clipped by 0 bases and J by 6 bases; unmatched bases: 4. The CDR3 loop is CASSPPRDSDEKLFF. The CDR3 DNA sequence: TGTGCCAGCTCACCACCGCGGGACAGTGATGAAAAACTGTTTTTT.